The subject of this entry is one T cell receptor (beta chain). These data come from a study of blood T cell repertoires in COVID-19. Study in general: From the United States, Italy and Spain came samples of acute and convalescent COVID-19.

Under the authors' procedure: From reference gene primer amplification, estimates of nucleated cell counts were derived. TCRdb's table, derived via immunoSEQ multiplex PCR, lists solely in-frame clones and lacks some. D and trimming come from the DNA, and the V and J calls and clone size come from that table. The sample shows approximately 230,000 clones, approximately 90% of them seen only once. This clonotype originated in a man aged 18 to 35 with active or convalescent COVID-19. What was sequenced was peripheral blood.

For the CDR3, the DNA is TGTGCCAGCAGTGACTCAAACACCATATATTTT. Amino acid sequence: CASSDSNTIYF. The J gene is TRBJ1-3, the V gene TRBV28; D is unresolved. The CDR3 consists of 11 residues. The germline V gene has CDR1 MDHEN and CDR2 SYDVKM. Trimming removed 5 bases from V and 6 bases from J, with 5 bases in between.